This TCR beta chain emerged from a study of cytomegalovirus exposure and HLA in healthy donors. This table comes from immunoSEQ multiplex PCR, and its TCRdb copy is limited to in-frame clones, with some not included. The repertoire holds hundreds of thousands of clones, with 86% as singletons. The V and J ends lost 8 bases and 9 bases respectively, with 32 bases between them. This CDR3 comprises 18 residues. Germline V CDR1 and CDR2: MDHEN, SYDVKM. The specimen sequenced was PBMCs. The gene calls are TRBV28 and TRBJ2-1, with D possibly matching TRBD2 (7 bases). This TCR was sampled from a woman between 18 and 30 years old in good health and CMV-seronegative. The CDR3 coding sequence is TGTGCCAGCCCCTCTCCCCATGTATCGGGGGGCACAATGGGTGAGCAGTTCTTC. This codes for CASPSPHVSGGTMGEQFF.